The 20 T cell receptor beta chains reported below all come from one sample, sequenced in a study of shared clonotypes between healthy human individuals (dated by TCRdb to about 2020). Receptors were amplified or captured by the immunoSEQ multiplex PCR assay. TCRdb retrieved this table from immuneACCESS and kept in-frame rearrangements only. Not all clones are present; in checked studies, unresolved V genes account for under half, and no reason is known for the remainder. This sample lists hundreds of thousands of clones; less than 96% were detected once. In total, the top ten clones hold roughly 0.06% of the sample. Sequencing was done on a sample of naive CD4+ T cells sorted from blood. The cell subset or site label, as the study defines it: CD45RA+ positively selected. The receptors were sampled from a young woman in good health.

The gene calls are TRBV29-1 and TRBJ2-7, with 7 bases matching TRBD2. The germline V gene has CDR1 SQVTM and CDR2 ANQGSEA. There are 14 residues in the CDR3. J gave up 0 bases and V 7 bases, and 9 bases lay outside the gene matches. Written as DNA, the CDR3 is TGCAGCGCTGGGAGGGGTACCTCCTCCTACGAGCAGTACTTC. Translated, it gives CSAGRGTSSYEQYF.

As concerns this clone: The sample carries other DNA sequences with the same CDR3. The chain carries TRBV2 and TRBJ1-2; 8 positions match TRBD1. Germline trimming cut 4 bases from V and 2 bases from J; bases unmatched to any gene: 3. Germline CDR1 reads SNHLY; CDR2 reads FYNNEI. The CDR3 loop spans 14 amino acids. This CDR3 reads CASSGQGANYGYTF. The CDR3 DNA reads as TGTGCCAGCAGTGGCCAGGGGGCGAACTATGGCTACACCTTC.

The chain recombines TRBV4-1 with TRBJ2-5, with D possibly TRBD1 on 6 matching bases. The better agreement between TRBJ2-7 and the DNA end casts doubt on the J call. The CDR3 consists of 15 residues. Germline V CDR1 and CDR2: MGHRA, YSYEKL. The CDR3 here is CASSLARGSSYEQYF. CDR3 coding DNA: TGCGCCAGCAGCCTCGCTAGGGGGAGCTCCTACGAGCAGTACTTC.

V gene TRBV28 combines with J gene TRBJ1-5; 7 nucleotides align to TRBD1. V dropped 6 bases and J dropped 9; count of bases not matched to a gene: 20. CDR3 size: 17 residues. CDR1 MDHEN and CDR2 SYDVKM come from the germline V gene. The CDR3 spells CASSQGRRGQSERPQHF. The DNA of the CDR3 is TGTGCCAGCAGCCAGGGACGACGGGGACAGTCGGAAAGGCCCCAGCATTTT.

The chain has TRBV11-3 and TRBJ2-1; either TRBD1 or TRBD2 may fit D (5 bases each). Trimming pared 5 bases from V and 4 bases from J, leaving 9 bases between. Germline V gene sequence: CDR1 SGHNT, CDR2 YENEEA. The CDR3 covers 13 residues. This CDR3 reads CASSEGSYNEQFF. The DNA for the CDR3 is TGTGCCAGCAGCGAGGGGTCTTACAATGAGCAGTTCTTC. The full variable domain, rest sourced from reference TRBV11-3 and TRBJ2-1, is EAGVVQSPRYKIIEKKQPVAFWCNPISGHNTLYWYLQNLGQGPELLIRYENEEAVDDSQLPKDRFSAERLKGVDSTLKIQPAELGDSAVYLCASSEGSYNEQFFGPGTRLTVL.

The V call is TRBV7-9, the J call TRBJ2-2; TRBD2 aligns across 9 bases. Germline V CDR1 and CDR2: SEHNR, FQNEAQ (reference sequence). J was trimmed by 6 bases and V by 4 bases; bases with no gene match: 3. The CDR3 consists of 14 residues. The CDR3 region has the DNA TGTGCCAGCAGCTGGACTAGCGACTCCGGGGAGCTGTTTTTT. It codes for CASSWTSDSGELFF.

The chain combines TRBV6-5 with TRBJ1-4; D is possibly TRBD1 (5 bases). This CDR3 is built from 15 residues. From germline, CDR1 is MNHEY and CDR2 SVGAGI. The germline V and J ends were trimmed by 2 bases and 8 bases, with 15 bases remaining between them. The CDR3 region is CASSYGDPGLEKLFF. The CDR3 nucleotides read TGTGCCAGCAGTTACGGGGACCCGGGGCTCGAAAAACTGTTTTTT.

This chain joins TRBV10-3 and TRBJ2-7; 9 bases are a match to TRBD1. Germline V gene data show CDR1 as ENHRY and CDR2 as SYGVKD. V shed 5 bases and J 5 bases; nucleotides not matched to a gene: 10. The CDR3 is made up of 15 amino acids. The CDR3 nucleotides read TGTGCCATCAGTTATCTCCCGGGACAGGGAAACGAGCAGTACTTC. Protein product: CAISYLPGQGNEQYF.

This clone was seen a single time. The rearrangement links TRBV5-6 to TRBJ2-1; 9 positions agree with TRBD2. There are 16 residues in the CDR3. Germline trimming cut 4 bases from V and 8 bases from J; bases unmatched to any gene: 13. CDR1 is SGHDT, CDR2 YYEEEE, per germline. CDR3 protein: CASSVPGLAISHEQFF. As DNA, the CDR3 is TGTGCCAGCAGCGTCCCGGGACTAGCAATTTCCCATGAGCAGTTCTTC.

The chain employs TRBV21-1 and TRBJ2-7; TRBD1, as called in the table, went unchecked against the DNA. TRBV21-1 is listed as a pseudogene. CDR3 size: 16 residues. The CDR3 DNA sequence: TGTGCCAGCAGCGCGGGAAACCGGGACAGCTCCTACGAGCAGTACTTC. Its translation: CASSAGNRDSSYEQYF.

The V and J genes are TRBV6-4 and TRBJ1-3, with 11 bases that match TRBD1. V lost 0 bases to trimming and J lost 0 bases; unmatched junction nucleotides: 7. Germline CDR1 reads MRHNA; CDR2 reads SNTAGT. The CDR3 extends over 19 amino acids. CDR3 protein: CASSDSSDRGPFSGNTIYF. In nucleotides, the CDR3 is TGTGCCAGCAGTGACTCGTCGGACAGGGGGCCCTTCTCTGGAAACACCATATATTTT.

The rearrangement uses TRBV6-6 and TRBJ2-7; no clear D gene. The CDR3 has 13 residues. Looked up from germline, CDR1 is MNHNY and CDR2 is SVGAGI (reference sequence). Trimming pared 5 bases from V and 2 bases from J, leaving 10 bases between. In DNA, the CDR3 is TGTGCCAGCAGTAAGGACCCAACCTACGAGCAGTACTTC. Its protein product is CASSKDPTYEQYF.

The rearrangement uses TRBV7-2 and TRBJ1-2; no definite D call. This CDR3 is 15 amino acids long. From germline, CDR1 is SGHTA and CDR2 FQGNSA. With 10 bases removed from V and 0 bases from J, the gap between germline ends came to 18 bases. The CDR3 nucleotides read TGTGCCACGACTCAAAGGACGGGAGCTAACTATGGCTACACCTTC. Protein product: CATTQRTGANYGYTF.

This clone appeared a single time. The genes are TRBV28 and TRBJ1-1; 8 bases map to TRBD1. There are 14 residues in the CDR3. The germline V gene encodes CDR1 MDHEN and CDR2 SYDVKM. With 7 bases clipped from V and 4 bases from J, the junction kept 8 bases outside the gene matches. This CDR3 reads CASNLPGQATEAFF. In DNA form, the CDR3 reads TGTGCCAGCAATCTACCGGGACAGGCCACTGAAGCTTTCTTT.

The J gene is TRBJ1-2, the V gene TRBV28, with D possibly TRBD1 on 5 matching bases. Trimming left V 6 bases short and J 8 bases short, with 28 bases between. Per germline, CDR1 MDHEN and CDR2 SYDVKM. The CDR3 length is 17 residues. The CDR3 coding sequence is TGTGCCAGCAGATTACAGTTCAGGGTGGGAATAACGGAGGGCTACACCTTC. Translation: CASRLQFRVGITEGYTF.

This clone was recorded only once. J is TRBJ2-7 and V is TRBV7-2, with 7 bases aligning to TRBD2. The germline V gene has CDR1 SGHTA and CDR2 FQGNSA. V trimming: 6 bases; J trimming: 2 bases; junction bases outside the gene matches: 10. The CDR3 runs 15 residues. In DNA, the CDR3 is TGTGCCAGCAGGAAAACCGGGACTAACCCCTACGAGCAGTACTTC. It encodes CASRKTGTNPYEQYF.

J is TRBJ1-5 and V is TRBV21-1; the table's D call TRBD1 went unverified against the DNA. TRBV21-1 is a pseudogene segment. The CDR3 contains 12 residues. The CDR3: CASTSGVQPQHF. The CDR3 nucleotides are TGTGCCAGCACCTCAGGGGTTCAGCCCCAGCATTTT.

The chain has TRBV5-5 and TRBJ1-5; D is unclear. Germline CDR1 is SGHKS and CDR2 is YYEKEE (reference sequence). V gave up 0 bases and J gave up 2 bases, with 15 bases separating them. The CDR3 contains 17 residues. The CDR3 bases are TGTGCCAGCAGCTTGGCCGGTCAACTGGGTCGCAATCAGCCCCAGCATTTT. Residues: CASSLAGQLGRNQPQHF.

The chain joins TRBV19 to TRBJ2-5, with 7 bases fitting TRBD2. Germline trimming cut 5 bases from V and 4 bases from J; bases unmatched to any gene: 13. CDR1 is LNHDA and CDR2 is SQIVND in the germline V gene (reference sequence). The CDR3 sequence is 16 residues long. The chain's CDR3 is CASSQRRPGGSETQYF. As DNA, the CDR3 is TGTGCCAGTAGTCAGCGCCGGCCCGGGGGGTCAGAGACCCAGTACTTC.

The V gene is TRBV2, the J gene TRBJ2-2; weak D call: TRBD2 (5 bases). V was shortened by 3 bases and J by 2 bases, with 13 bases between the two germline ends. The CDR3 consists of 16 residues. CDR1 is SNHLY, CDR2 FYNNEI, per germline. The CDR3 loop is CASSEVGADNTGELFF. The CDR3 nucleotides read TGTGCCAGCAGTGAGGTAGGAGCGGATAACACCGGGGAGCTGTTTTTT.